The 2 T cell receptor beta chains listed next were all sequenced from one sample in a study of tumor-infiltrating lymphocytes in primary liver carcinoma. With a constant-region primer, TCR beta cDNA was made from approximately 520 ng of total RNA. A slightly modified ARM-PCR protocol with three nested multiplex PCR rounds produced these TCR beta libraries. Amplification in the first two PCR rounds was performed using TRBV1-TRBV30 forward primers and a C-beta reverse primer for approximately 10 cycles each. TCRdb redid the calling of the multiplex PCR reads with MiXCR, one entry per CDR3 protein. The sample has about 320,000 distinct CDR3 sequences; approximately 54% are singletons. Germline DNA was also extracted, and blood RNA was taken from unsorted whole blood. The sample consisted of peripheral blood. The receptors shown here come from a woman aged 25 to 39 with primary liver carcinoma and hepatitis B virus infection.

Worth noting for this clonotype: A much larger clone is a single base away; this may be a read error. This chain joins TRBV28 and TRBJ1-1; D possibly corresponds to TRBD1 (5 bases). Germline V gives CDR1 MDHEN, CDR2 SYDVKM. The CDR3 runs to 15 residues. In DNA, the CDR3 is TGTGCCAGAAGTTTATACCGGGGGGGGAACACTGAAGCTTTCTTT. It codes for CARSLYRGGNTEAFF.

The rearrangement uses TRBV9 and TRBJ2-3, with 9 bases lining up with TRBD2. This CDR3 is 15 amino acids long. V lost 2 bases to trimming and J lost 5 bases; unmatched junction nucleotides: 6. CDR1 SGDLS and CDR2 YYNGEE come from the germline V gene. CDR3 region: CASSVSGRSQDTQYF. The CDR3, as DNA: TGTGCCAGCAGCGTGAGCGGGAGGTCTCAAGATACGCAGTATTTT.